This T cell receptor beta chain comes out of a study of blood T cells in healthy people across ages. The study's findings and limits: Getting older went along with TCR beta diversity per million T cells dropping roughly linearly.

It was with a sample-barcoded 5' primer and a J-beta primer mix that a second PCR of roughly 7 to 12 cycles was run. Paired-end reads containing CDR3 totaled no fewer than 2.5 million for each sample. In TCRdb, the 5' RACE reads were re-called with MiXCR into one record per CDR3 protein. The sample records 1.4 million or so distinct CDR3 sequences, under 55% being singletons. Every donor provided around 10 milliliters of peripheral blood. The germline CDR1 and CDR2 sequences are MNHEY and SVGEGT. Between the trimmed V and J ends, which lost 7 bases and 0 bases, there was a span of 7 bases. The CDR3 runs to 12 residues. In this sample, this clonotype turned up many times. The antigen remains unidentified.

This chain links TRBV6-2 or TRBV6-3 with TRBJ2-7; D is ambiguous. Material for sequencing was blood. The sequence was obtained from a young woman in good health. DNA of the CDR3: TGTGCCAGCACTAGTAGCTCCTACGAGCAGTACTTC. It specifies CASTSSSYEQYF.